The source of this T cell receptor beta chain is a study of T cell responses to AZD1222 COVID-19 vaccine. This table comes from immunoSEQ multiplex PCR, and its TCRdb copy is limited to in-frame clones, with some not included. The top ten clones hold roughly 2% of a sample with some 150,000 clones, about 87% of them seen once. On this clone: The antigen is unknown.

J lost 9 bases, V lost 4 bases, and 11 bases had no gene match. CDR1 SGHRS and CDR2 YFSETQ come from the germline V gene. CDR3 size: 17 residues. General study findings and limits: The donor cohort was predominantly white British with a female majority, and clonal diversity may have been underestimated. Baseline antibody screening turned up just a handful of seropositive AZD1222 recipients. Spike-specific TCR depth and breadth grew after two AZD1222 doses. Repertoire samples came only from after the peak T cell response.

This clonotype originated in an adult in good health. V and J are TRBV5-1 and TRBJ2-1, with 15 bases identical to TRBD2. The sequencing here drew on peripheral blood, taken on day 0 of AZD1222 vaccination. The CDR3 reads CASSGAGLAGGRGEQFF. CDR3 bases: TGCGCCAGCAGCGGTGCGGGACTAGCGGGAGGAAGGGGTGAGCAGTTCTTC.